The entry that follows covers one T cell receptor (beta chain) sequence. This clonotype was seen a few times. The antigen it recognizes is unknown. Qualities for individual bases were not recorded, and no much larger clone is one base off. The germline V gene specifies KGHSH as CDR1 and LQKENI as CDR2. Compared with germline, V lacks 6 bases and J lacks 4 bases; bases without a gene match: 7. The CDR3 runs 14 residues from the cysteine to the phenylalanine. Kept here is only the CDR3 DNA, which spans 42 bases and is read in frame from base 1. What the time point label conveys for this sample: patch test 1, 2 weeks after DPC sensitization. Explained via the paper, the treatment or condition label denotes: therapeutic diphenylcyclopropenone sensitization with weekly scalp DPC. Blood at each patch-test visit was drawn before the patch test was applied. Patients were considered eligible if aged 18 to 70, diagnosed with alopecia and deemed suitable for DPC therapy, and patients were excluded if pregnant. Total RNA was isolated from unfractionated whole blood collected in Tempus Blood RNA tubes.

These data originate in a study of human T cells and chemical hapten exposure (dated by TCRdb to the early 2020s). Looking at the study overall: For sensitization, 2% DPC in acetone was applied to a roughly 2 cm by roughly 2 cm area of upper inner arm skin. In alopecia patients, the study followed how the peripheral blood TCR repertoire changed in vivo over primary and secondary sensitization to diphenylcyclopropenone (DPC), a hapten. Weekly therapeutic DPC doses were additionally applied to the scalp of patients throughout the approximately 24-week study period. Libraries were pooled for sequencing, and variation in per-sample TCR yields was attributed mainly to small differences in library volumes within the pool. Patch testing was done on the upper back using Finn chambers containing 0.01% DPC, and results were scored after 6 days according to International Contact Dermatitis Research Group standards. Blood was sampled from patients pre-sensitization (week 0) and at 2, 6 and about 24 weeks after DPC sensitization. About 30 alopecia patients provided blood for TCR sequencing at one to four time points (pre-sensitization, 2, 6 and 24 weeks). The patient cohort, mostly female, included alopecia areata with under or over 50% scalp involvement, alopecia totalis and alopecia universalis.

On the study overall, not on this receptor specifically: Because all patients had alopecia, a presumed autoimmune disease, the immune response of the patients might differ from that of healthy individuals. Compared with pre-sensitization or healthy control sets, expanded TCRs formed significantly more large CDR3 similarity clusters, which is consistent with antigen-driven responses. DPC sensitization did not change how many TCRs were above 1 in 1000 frequency, and no evidence was found of alterations in global repertoire structure. A positive correlation was found between the number of PT1 expanded TCRs and patch test score, with significance reached at thresholds 8, 16 and 32 but not 4. After repeated subsampling, changes were observed in the strength of the expansion versus patch-test correlation and in the threshold at which the correlation became significant.

The library was generated by RACE. The run used a NextSeq 500. During library preparation, unique molecular identifiers were attached to individual cDNA molecules so that TCRs could be counted in a quantitative, reproducible way. For every blood RNA sample, sequencing covered both the TCR alpha and TCR beta chains. From the authors' description of their analysis: Samples had a median of about 90,000 TCRs, with a range from roughly 23,224 to 750,000. The Decombinator software suite was used to annotate V, J and CDR3 in the TCR reads. Every sample was subsampled to the same number of TCRs (28,000) for the PS versus PT1 abundance plots. Expanded TCRs were defined as absent before sensitization and observed at least eight times at the 2-week time point. TCRdb reprocessing: public reads trimmed at Q25 with fastp, clones called with MiXCR, in-frame beta chains kept. Identical CDR3 protein sequences are pooled into one entry, listed with their most common genes and DNA. TCRdb assigned the V and J calls; the authors' analysis was not used. A total of 75,000 to 90,000 distinct CDR3 sequences appear in this sample, around 7% of them only once. Roughly 1.4% of the sample lies in the top ten.

The receptor's source is a woman younger than 45 with alopecia areata. Some clones in this sample may be carry-over from other donors' samples. The sequence is built from TRBV18 and TRBJ2-7; TRBD1 matches 9 bases in the middle. Sequences were derived from whole blood, sampled in connection with sensitization to the hapten diphenylcyclopropenone (DPC). The sequenced DNA: TGTGCCAGCTCTCTCGGGACAGGGAGTTACGAGCAGTACTTC. Its translation is CASSLGTGSYEQYF.